This is a list of T cell receptor beta chains from one sample in a study of identical twins. TCRdb independently ran MiXCR on the 5' RACE reads; one entry per CDR3 protein. Of 400,000 to 650,000 distinct CDR3 sequences listed, less than 25% are singletons. The data also belong to a second study, concerning T cells expressing NK-cell markers.

The sample taken for sequencing was CD4+ T cells sorted from blood. All receptors derive from a woman between 18 and 29 years old in good health. Both conserved end residues are part of each CDR3. D genes are given only for firm matches. The listing skips clone size in some rows; elsewhere it reads once, few, many or a size class.

TRBJ1-2,TRBD1,TRBV29-1,few,CSVPDRGNGYTF,TGCAGCGTTCCGGACAGGGGGAACGGCTACACCTTC
TRBJ2-5,.,TRBV6-1,few,CASSATRETQYF,TGTGCCAGCAGTGCGACTCGGGAGACCCAGTACTTC
TRBJ2-2,.,TRBV7-9,few,CASSLVGKNTGELFF,TGTGCCAGCAGCTTAGTCGGCAAGAACACCGGGGAGCTGTTTTTT
TRBJ2-7,.,TRBV12-3/TRBV12-4,few,CASGGSGTFIYIFYEQYF,TGTGCCAGCGGTGGGTCCGGGACATTTATCTACATTTTCTACGAGCAGTACTTC
TRBJ2-1,.,TRBV7-9,.,CASSYGQSEQFF,TGTGCCAGCAGCTATGGACAATCTGAGCAGTTCTTC
TRBJ1-5,.,TRBV12-3/TRBV12-4,few,CASSLALHQPQHF,TGTGCCAGCAGTTTAGCGCTTCATCAGCCCCAGCATTTT
TRBJ2-1,.,TRBV7-9,.,CASSSRGSTRYNEQFF,TGTGCCAGCAGCTCCAGAGGCTCCACCAGGTACAATGAGCAGTTCTTC
TRBJ2-7,TRBD1,TRBV7-9,few,CASSYRGVKNF,TGTGCCAGCAGTTACAGGGGTGTCAAGAACTTC
TRBJ1-2,.,TRBV6-5,.,CASSPRGSRGYTF,TGTGCCAGCAGTCCTCGAGGCTCAAGGGGCTACACCTTC
TRBJ2-5,.,TRBV14,.,CASSQGRSNTVQETQYF,TGTGCCAGCAGCCAAGGGAGGTCTAACACGGTCCAAGAGACCCAGTACTTC
TRBJ2-3,.,TRBV2,once,CASSAHLDTQYF,TGTGCCAGCAGTGCTCACCTCGATACGCAGTATTTT
TRBJ2-7,TRBD2,TRBV2,.,CASTRESYEQYF,TGTGCCAGCACGCGGGAGAGCTACGAGCAGTACTTC
TRBJ1-3,.,TRBV10-3,few,CAISESGYSLSSGNTIYF,TGTGCCATCAGTGAGTCGGGGTACAGCCTATCCTCCGGAAACACCATATATTTT
TRBJ1-1,TRBD1,TRBV10-3,.,CAIRLQGTGMNTEAFF,TGTGCCATCAGGCTACAGGGGACGGGGATGAACACTGAAGCTTTCTTT
TRBJ2-7,.,TRBV29-1,few,CSVSLSGYEQYF,TGCAGCGTTAGTCTTTCCGGCTACGAGCAGTACTTC
TRBJ1-5,.,TRBV29-1,.,CSVRVGTVNQPQHF,TGCAGCGTTCGTGTAGGAACTGTGAATCAGCCCCAGCATTTT
TRBJ1-4,.,TRBV20-1,.,CSANDAGTNEKLFF,TGCAGTGCTAATGACGCCGGTACAAATGAAAAACTGTTTTTT
TRBJ1-5,.,TRBV2,many,CASSEMGYSNQPQHF,TGTGCCAGCAGTGAGATGGGGTATAGCAATCAGCCCCAGCATTTT
TRBJ2-7,.,TRBV15,few,CATSRDVEDRGGKQYF,TGTGCCACCAGCAGAGATGTAGAGGACCGGGGTGGGAAGCAGTACTTC
TRBJ2-7,.,TRBV12-3/TRBV12-4,few,CASSFGTERTSYEQYF,TGTGCCAGCAGTTTTGGTACAGAACGGACCTCCTACGAGCAGTACTTC
TRBJ2-1,.,TRBV7-9,.,CASSLAAYLYNEQFF,TGTGCCAGCAGCTTAGCGGCCTATCTTTACAATGAGCAGTTCTTC
TRBJ1-1,TRBD1,TRBV5-1,few,CASSPGQVMNTEAFF,TGCGCCAGCAGCCCTGGACAGGTGATGAACACTGAAGCTTTCTTT
TRBJ2-1,.,TRBV20-1,many,CSAWGLSYNEQFF,TGCAGTGCCTGGGGCCTTAGCTACAATGAGCAGTTCTTC
TRBJ1-1,TRBD1,TRBV7-8,.,CASGLRRFGTGDTEAFF,TGTGCCAGCGGACTAAGGCGGTTCGGGACAGGCGATACTGAAGCTTTCTTT
TRBJ2-7,.,TRBV6-1,many,CASAISDSSYEQYF,TGTGCCAGCGCAATATCCGATAGCTCCTACGAGCAGTACTTC
TRBJ2-3,.,TRBV5-4,few,CASSQSQDTQYF,TGTGCCAGCAGCCAATCGCAGGATACGCAGTATTTT
TRBJ2-2,TRBD1,TRBV28,.,CASSRTGTTTGELFF,TGTGCCAGCAGTCGGACAGGGACGACCACCGGGGAGCTGTTTTTT
TRBJ2-1,TRBD1,TRBV11-3,.,CASSPRSGQGANNEQFF,TGTGCCAGCAGCCCTCGCTCGGGACAGGGGGCGAACAATGAGCAGTTCTTC
TRBJ2-1,.,TRBV7-2,few,CASSLTTGQRHEQFF,TGTGCCAGCAGCTTAACCACAGGACAGAGGCACGAGCAGTTCTTC
TRBJ1-1,.,TRBV7-9,many,CASSSSRGAYTEAFF,TGTGCCAGCAGCTCATCTCGGGGGGCCTACACTGAAGCTTTCTTT
TRBJ2-3,TRBD2,TRBV20-1,.,CSAGNLAGGPNTDTQYF,TGCAGTGCTGGGAATCTAGCGGGAGGACCTAACACAGATACGCAGTATTTT
TRBJ1-1,TRBD1,TRBV29-1,.,CSVVDRGVTEAFF,TGCAGCGTCGTTGACAGGGGGGTCACTGAAGCTTTCTTT
TRBJ2-7,.,TRBV12-3/TRBV12-4,few,CASSLSRSSYEQYF,TGTGCCAGCAGCCTCTCGCGGAGCTCCTACGAGCAGTACTTC
TRBJ2-1,TRBD2,TRBV7-2,few,CASRRTSGSAGNEQFF,TGTGCCAGCAGACGGACTAGCGGGAGCGCCGGAAATGAGCAGTTCTTC
TRBJ2-1,.,TRBV20-1,.,CSAAGTNGEQFF,TGCAGTGCCGCCGGGACAAACGGGGAGCAGTTCTTC
TRBJ2-1,.,TRBV6-4,.,CASSARLSLDSYNEQFF,TGTGCCAGCAGTGCCCGATTAAGCTTGGACAGCTACAATGAGCAGTTCTTC
TRBJ2-2,.,TRBV19,.,CASSIGQNTGELFF,TGTGCCAGTAGTATAGGACAGAACACCGGGGAGCTGTTTTTT
TRBJ2-1,.,TRBV24-1,.,CATSDSQTERFF,TGTGCCACCAGTGATTCCCAAACTGAGCGGTTCTTC
TRBJ2-5,.,TRBV3-1,.,CASSQASGERETQYF,TGTGCCAGCAGCCAAGCTTCAGGGGAGAGGGAGACCCAGTACTTC
TRBJ2-1,TRBD1,TRBV28,few,CASSPPGTGGRNEQFF,TGTGCCAGCAGCCCCCCCGGGACAGGGGGTAGGAATGAGCAGTTCTTC
TRBJ1-3,TRBD1,TRBV12-3/TRBV12-4,few,CASSLRGLGNTIYF,TGTGCCAGCAGTTTAAGGGGGCTTGGAAACACCATATATTTT
TRBJ2-7,TRBD1,TRBV20-1,few,CSASRQGGHEQYF,TGCAGTGCTAGTAGACAGGGGGGCCACGAGCAGTACTTC